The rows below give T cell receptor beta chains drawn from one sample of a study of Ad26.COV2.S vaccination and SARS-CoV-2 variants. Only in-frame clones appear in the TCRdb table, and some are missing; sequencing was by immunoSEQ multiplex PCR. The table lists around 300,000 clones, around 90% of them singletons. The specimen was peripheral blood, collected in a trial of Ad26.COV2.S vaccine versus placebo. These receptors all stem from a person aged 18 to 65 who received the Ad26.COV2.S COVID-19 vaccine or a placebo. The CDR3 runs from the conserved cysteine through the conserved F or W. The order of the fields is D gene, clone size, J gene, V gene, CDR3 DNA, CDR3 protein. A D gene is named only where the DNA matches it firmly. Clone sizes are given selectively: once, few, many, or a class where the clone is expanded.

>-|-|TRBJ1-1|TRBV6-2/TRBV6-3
TGTGCCAGCAGTTACGGACATACAGGTGAAGCTTTCTTT
CASSYGHTGEAFF
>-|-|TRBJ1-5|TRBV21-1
TGTGCCAGCAGCAACGAGCGGGGGTCAGAGGATCAGCCCCAGCATTTT
CASSNERGSEDQPQHF
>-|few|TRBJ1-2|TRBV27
TGTGCCAGCAGTGCCCGGACTAACTATGGCTACACCTTC
CASSARTNYGYTF
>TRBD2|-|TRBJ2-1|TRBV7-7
TGTGCCAGCAGCCCCGGGACTAGTTTTAAGAGTGAGCAGTTCTTC
CASSPGTSFKSEQFF
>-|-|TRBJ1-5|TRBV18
TGTGCCAGCTCACCACCGGGCAATCAGCCCCAGCATTTT
CASSPPGNQPQHF
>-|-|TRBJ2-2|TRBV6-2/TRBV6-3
TGTGCCAGCAGTTACTCCATCGGAGCTGAGGGCCTGAACACCGGGGAGCTGTTTTTT
CASSYSIGAEGLNTGELFF
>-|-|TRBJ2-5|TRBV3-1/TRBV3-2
TGTGCCAGCAGCCAAGGCGTGGAGACCCAGTACTTC
CASSQGVETQYF
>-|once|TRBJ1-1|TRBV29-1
TGCAGCGTTGAAGGCAGAATGAACACTGAAGCTTTCTTT
CSVEGRMNTEAFF
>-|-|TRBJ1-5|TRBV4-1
TGCGCCAGCAGCCAAGATGGTTTGGGGGATCAGCCCCAGCATTTT
CASSQDGLGDQPQHF
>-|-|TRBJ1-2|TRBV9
TGTGCCAGCAGCGTAGTGACAACTACTAACTATGGCTACACCTTC
CASSVVTTTNYGYTF
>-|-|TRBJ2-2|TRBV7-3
TGTGCCAGCAGCCACGAGGGGCTCTACACCGGGGAGCTGTTTTTT
CASSHEGLYTGELFF
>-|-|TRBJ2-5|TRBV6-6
TGTGCCAGCAGTTACTCGGTGGAGACCCAGTACTTC
CASSYSVETQYF
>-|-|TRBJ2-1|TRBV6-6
TGTGCCTCGGCAAGGGGGGCTCGCATGCAGTTCTTC
CASARGARMQFF
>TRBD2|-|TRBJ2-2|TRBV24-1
TGTGCCACCAGTGACCGGACTAGCGGGGGGGTCGGGGAGCTGTTTTTT
CATSDRTSGGVGELFF
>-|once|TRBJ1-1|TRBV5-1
TGCGCCAGCAGCTTGGAGCAGGGGCGTTCGCTCTTT
CASSLEQGRSLF